The 22 T cell receptor beta chains below were found in one sample sequenced in a study of early T cells in non-severe SARS-CoV-2 infection. From the 5' RACE reads, TCRdb called clonotypes with MiXCR, one entry per CDR3 protein. The repertoire holds just over 95,000 distinct CDR3 sequences, with roughly 9.6% as singletons. The sequencing used whole blood, collected at baseline. These receptor sequences come from an adult who was a healthcare worker with PCR-confirmed SARS-CoV-2 infection or an uninfected control (not recorded which).

The J gene is TRBJ2-3, the V gene TRBV24-1; the D gene is possibly TRBD1 (6 bases). Per germline, CDR1 KGHDR and CDR2 SFDVKD. The V gene lost 1 base and the J gene lost 1 base, with 11 bases spanning the gap. This CDR3 region has 16 residues. Here the CDR3 reads CATSDFGGDRTDTQYF. The CDR3, as DNA: TGTGCCACCAGTGATTTTGGGGGCGACCGCACAGATACGCAGTATTTT.

The chain carries TRBV4-2 and TRBJ1-2, with TRBD1 as a possible D gene (5 bases). The CDR3 is 14 residues long. Trimming took off 0 bases at V and 12 bases at J, with 17 bases between the two ends. Germline V CDR1 and CDR2: LGHNA, YNFKEQ. For the CDR3, the DNA is TGTGCCAGCAGCCAAGAAACAGGCCTTGGCCAAAACACCTTC. Its protein product is CASSQETGLGQNTF.

A few counts support this clonotype. The chain carries TRBV5-1 and TRBJ2-3; TRBD1 aligns across 7 bases. This CDR3 is 15 amino acids long. Per the germline V gene, CDR1 is SGHRS and CDR2 is YFSETQ. J was trimmed by 3 bases and V by 0 bases; bases with no gene match: 4. CDR3 protein: CASSLESQGTDTQYF. The CDR3 coding sequence is TGCGCCAGCAGCTTGGAGTCACAGGGGACAGATACGCAGTATTTT.

The V call is TRBV9, the J call TRBJ2-3; D not certain. V was cut by 0 bases and J by 0 bases, with 8 bases left in between. Germline V lookup: CDR1 SGDLS, CDR2 YYNGEE. This CDR3 spans 15 amino acids. This chain's CDR3 is CASSVAWASTDTQYF. Here the CDR3 DNA reads TGTGCCAGCAGCGTAGCTTGGGCCAGCACAGATACGCAGTATTTT.

This clonotype came up a few times. This sequence joins TRBV13 and TRBJ1-6; D possibly corresponds to TRBD1 (5 bases). The CDR3 covers 14 residues. In germline, CDR1 is PRHDT, CDR2 FYEKMQ (reference sequence). V shed 5 bases and J shed 3 bases, with 8 bases lying between them. The CDR3 spells CASSRGVYNSPLHF. The DNA of the CDR3 is TGTGCCAGCAGCCGAGGGGTCTATAATTCACCCCTCCACTTT.

The genes are TRBV2 and TRBJ2-1; the D is unclear. The CDR3 extends over 11 amino acids. V was shortened by 7 bases and J by 5 bases, with 6 bases between the two germline ends. Germline V gives CDR1 SNHLY, CDR2 FYNNEI. CDR3 protein: CASMRNNEQFF. The CDR3 DNA reads as TGTGCCAGCATGAGGAACAATGAGCAGTTCTTC.

In this sample, this clonotype turned up many times. The chain employs TRBV10-2 and TRBJ2-2; 7 bases fit TRBD1. The length of the CDR3 is 14 residues. The V gene's germline CDR1 is WSHSY and CDR2 SAAADI. V trimming: 8 bases; J trimming: 1 base; junction bases outside the gene matches: 4. The DNA for the CDR3 is TGCGCCAGCCAGGGACAGATGAACACCGGGGAGCTGTTTTTT. Its protein is CASQGQMNTGELFF.

This clonotype was recorded many times. The V call is TRBV5-6, the J call TRBJ2-7; 9 positions match TRBD1. CDR3 length equals 14 residues. V shed 4 bases, J shed 2 bases, and the junction held 4 bases outside the gene matches. CDR1 and CDR2 from the germline V gene are SGHDT and YYEEEE. The CDR3 is CASSRGQGTYEQYF. The CDR3, as DNA: TGTGCCAGCAGCCGGGGACAGGGCACCTACGAGCAGTACTTC.

This clonotype was recorded a few times. The CDR3 bases are TGTGCCACCAGTGAGGGGACAGGGAGGGACTATGGCTACACCTTC. Translation gives CATSEGTGRDYGYTF. The chain employs TRBV24-1 and TRBJ1-2; 9 positions agree with TRBD1. Germline CDR1 KGHDR, CDR2 SFDVKD. The CDR3 is 15 residues long. With V trimmed by 4 bases and J by 3 bases, 5 bases remained unmatched.

The chain is built from TRBV7-2 and TRBJ2-1, with 8 bases lining up with TRBD2. The CDR3 contains 14 residues. CDR1 SGHTA and CDR2 FQGNSA come from the germline V gene. The trim removed 3 bases at V and 11 bases at J, leaving 9 bases unmatched. In nucleotides, the CDR3 is TGTGCCAGCAGCTTTCAGAGTACTAGCGGTAAGCAGTTCTTC. Translated: CASSFQSTSGKQFF.

This clonotype was seen at least ten times. V gene TRBV20-1 combines with J gene TRBJ2-7; TRBD1 agrees at 9 bases. The CDR3 covers 17 residues. Germline V gene data show CDR1 as DFQATT and CDR2 as SNEGSKA (reference sequence). V shed 3 bases and J 1 base; nucleotides not matched to a gene: 13. CDR3 sequence (DNA): TGCAGTGCTAGTCCCGGGACAGGGCATGGTATTTCCTACGAGCAGTACTTC. This gives the protein CSASPGTGHGISYEQYF.

This rearrangement joins TRBV29-1 to TRBJ2-1; the D gene is possibly TRBD2 (5 bases). Germline V gene data show CDR1 as SQVTM and CDR2 as ANQGSEA. The CDR3 is made up of 19 amino acids. V shed 5 bases and J shed 0 bases, with 26 bases lying between them. CDR3 protein: CSVQAAGMLGKSSYNEQFF. The CDR3 coding sequence is TGCAGCGTTCAAGCGGCTGGAATGCTGGGTAAGAGCTCCTACAATGAGCAGTTCTTC.

V gene TRBV30 combines with J gene TRBJ1-6; the match to TRBD1 covers 11 bases. V dropped 2 bases and J dropped 10; count of bases not matched to a gene: 10. Per germline, CDR1 GTSNPN and CDR2 SVGIG (reference sequence). The CDR3 spans 16 residues. The CDR3 loop reads CAWSPLGQGERSPLHF. The DNA for the CDR3 is TGTGCCTGGAGTCCCCTGGGACAGGGGGAAAGGTCACCCCTCCACTTT.

This clonotype was observed a few times. This chain links TRBV24-1 with TRBJ2-3; unclear D gene. Germline CDR1 is KGHDR and CDR2 is SFDVKD. This CDR3 is built from 11 residues. Trimming shortened V by 9 bases and J by 6 bases, and 9 bases separated the two germline ends. The CDR3 loop reads CATGGADTQYF. In DNA form, the CDR3 reads TGTGCCACCGGCGGAGCGGATACGCAGTATTTT.

This clonotype was recorded many times. CDR3 coding DNA: TGTGCCAGCAGCAGGGGACTAGCCACCTACGAGCAGTACTTC. It translates to CASSRGLATYEQYF. V and J are TRBV7-2 and TRBJ2-7, with 9 bases identical to TRBD2. Germline CDR1 SGHTA, CDR2 FQGNSA. Germline trimming cut 5 bases from V and 2 bases from J; bases unmatched to any gene: 4. The CDR3 totals 14 residues. The entire variable domain, with the rest obtained from reference TRBV7-2 and TRBJ2-7, is as follows: GAGVSQSPSNKVTEKGKDVELRCDPISGHTALYWYRQSLGQGLEFLIYFQGNSAPDKSGLPSDRFSAERTGGSVSTLTIQRTQQEDSAVYLCASSRGLATYEQYFGPGTRLTVT.

This clonotype was picked up many times. The V gene is TRBV27, the J gene TRBJ2-2; possible D gene TRBD1, 6 bases. Germline-derived CDR1 and CDR2 are MNHEY and SMNVEV (reference sequence). This CDR3 is 14 amino acids long. V was pared by 3 bases and J by 1 base, with 6 bases between. The CDR3 here is CASSLGQNTGELFF. In DNA form, the CDR3 reads TGTGCCAGCAGTTTGGGACAGAACACCGGGGAGCTGTTTTTT.

The table lists this clonotype with many counts. DNA of the CDR3: TGTGCCAGCAGCCGTGTTCAGGCCGGTATCGATGAGCAGTTCTTC. It specifies CASSRVQAGIDEQFF. The chain links TRBV12-3 or TRBV12-4 to TRBJ2-1; D is undetermined. The CDR3 is made up of 15 amino acids. V lost 6 bases and J lost 8, with 20 bases in between.

Of note for this clonotype: Its ends do not fully match the called genes, so a read error is possible. V usage is TRBV20-1 and J usage is TRBJ2-7, with D perhaps assigned TRBD1 or TRBD2 (5 bases each). Germline assignment: CDR1 DFQATT and CDR2 SNEGSKA (reference sequence). CDR3 size: 11 residues. The CDR3 bases are TGCAGTGCTAGAGGGCTATTCGGGGCCTTCTTC. This gives the protein CSARGLFGAFF.

J is TRBJ2-7 and V is TRBV6-1; D possibly corresponds to TRBD2 (5 bases). CDR3 length: 15 amino acids. The germline V gene has CDR1 MNHNS and CDR2 SASEGT. The V end lost 6 bases, the J end lost 0 bases, and 15 bases lay between the germline ends. This CDR3 is CASRHSGMSSYEQYF. The DNA of the CDR3 is TGTGCCAGCAGACATTCCGGGATGAGCTCCTACGAGCAGTACTTC.

The CDR3 bases are TGTGCCAGCAGTTGGGGGCTAGCGGGAGGAGATACGCAGTATTTT. This gives the protein CASSWGLAGGDTQYF. The genes are TRBV7-9 and TRBJ2-3, with 11 bases lining up with TRBD2. V lost 6 bases and J lost 5; bases outside the gene matches: 7. CDR1 is SEHNR and CDR2 is FQNEAQ in the germline V gene (reference sequence). The CDR3 totals 15 residues.

This clonotype was observed a handful of times. The chain has TRBV10-1 and TRBJ2-3; no firm D call. The CDR3 loop spans 14 amino acids. The ends were cut back, 0 bases at V and 6 bases at J, with 10 bases in the middle. Germline values: CDR1 WNHNN, CDR2 SYGVQD (reference sequence). The DNA for the CDR3 is TGCGCCAGCAGTGAGTCTAGAGAATCGGATACGCAGTATTTT. Translation: CASSESRESDTQYF.

This sequence joins TRBV4-1 and TRBJ1-1; a weak D match, TRBD1 (5 bases). V lost 0 bases to trimming and J lost 5 bases, with 25 bases between them. Germline lookup yields CDR1 MGHRA and CDR2 YSYEKL. This CDR3 is 19 amino acids long. The CDR3 DNA reads as TGCGCCAGCAGCCAAGAGTGGGGGTCCCTTCTCCCTATCCAGACTGAAGCTTTCTTT. Translated: CASSQEWGSLLPIQTEAFF.